The clone carrying this TCR beta chain occurred once. Its target is not known. The sample originates from a study of cytomegalovirus exposure and HLA in healthy donors. The PCR made use of 60 Vbeta and 13 Jbeta primers. Clones were sequenced by immunoSEQ multiplex PCR, and TCRdb holds only the in-frame ones, with some missing. The sample contains tens of thousands of clones, roughly 78% of which appear only once. Study results and caveats: Some public TCRs appeared in many individuals, while most sequences were rare.

This CDR3 spans 12 amino acids. Trimming pared 5 bases from V and 7 bases from J, leaving 10 bases between. Germline CDR1 is MNHEY and CDR2 is SMNVEV (reference sequence). Sequencing was done on a sample of PBMCs. The rearrangement links TRBV27 to TRBJ2-3; unclear D gene. This clonotype was sampled from a male donor in good health and CMV-seropositive. CDR3 residues: CASSPGFYTQYF. The CDR3 nucleotides are TGTGCCAGCAGTCCAGGATTCTATACGCAGTATTTT.